The sequence of this T cell receptor (beta chain) was determined in a study of shared clonotypes between healthy human individuals. Notes on the study in general: Clonotype sharing among donors, it was expected, would be affected by sequencing depth.

CD4+ cells yielded CD45RA+ naive and CD45RA-negative memory subsets. Germline CDR1 and CDR2: SGHRS and YFSETQ. V was shortened by 0 bases and J by 0 bases, with 11 bases between the two germline ends. This CDR3 has 16 amino acids. The table came from immunoSEQ multiplex PCR; TCRdb's copy has only in-frame clones and leaves some out. The data hold approximately 2.5 million clones, with roughly nine tenths observed a single time. On this clone: Its antigen is unidentified. This sample also contains other DNA sequences that code for the same CDR3.

The chain has TRBV5-1 and TRBJ2-3; D tentatively fits TRBD1 or TRBD2 (5 bases each). Sequencing was performed on naive CD4+ T cells sorted from blood. Subset denoted: CD45RA+ positively selected. The source of this sequence is a man aged 18 to 30 in good health. The CDR3 protein is CASSLAGTASTDTQYF. In DNA, the CDR3 is TGCGCCAGCAGCTTGGCCGGGACGGCTAGCACAGATACGCAGTATTTT.